The 18 T cell receptor beta chains below were found in one sample sequenced in a study of beta chain features in type 1 diabetes. The antigens these receptors bind are not known. General observations from the study: People with Type 1 diabetes carried modestly yet significantly shorter TCRB CDR3s in all four CD4+ subsets.

Sequenced material consisted of expressed TCRB transcripts (all of the isolated RNA was reverse transcribed). Only in-frame clones appear in the TCRdb table, and some are missing; sequencing was by immunoSEQ multiplex PCR. The data show a few hundred thousand clones, 11% seen once. Sequenced: naive CD4+ T cells from blood. The receptors derive from a man younger than 45 with type 1 diabetes.

The V call is TRBV5-1, the J call TRBJ1-2; 7 bases are shared with TRBD1. Germline-derived CDR1 and CDR2 are SGHRS and YFSETQ. The CDR3 is 14 amino acids. J lost 5 bases, V lost 1 base, and 5 bases had no gene match. CDR3 region: CASSLTTGAYGYTF. The CDR3 DNA sequence: TGCGCCAGCAGCTTGACTACAGGGGCTTATGGCTACACCTTC.

The rearrangement links TRBV7-8 to TRBJ2-3; tentatively, D is TRBD1 (5 bases). The CDR3 covers 15 residues. V was trimmed by 5 bases and J by 2 bases, leaving 14 bases between them. Germline CDR1 reads SGHVS; CDR2 reads FQNEAQ. The CDR3 coding sequence is TGTGCCAGCAGCAGGACCAGGGTTTACACAGATACGCAGTATTTT. As protein: CASSRTRVYTDTQYF.

This clone was found a few times. The chain joins TRBV19 to TRBJ2-3; D unclear. Germline V gene lookup returns CDR1 LNHDA and CDR2 SQIVND (reference sequence). The CDR3 contains 15 residues. V was shortened by 0 bases and J by 3 bases, with 10 bases between the two germline ends. CDR3 in amino acids: CASSIDLRGTDTQYF. In nucleotides, the CDR3 is TGTGCCAGTAGTATAGATCTACGAGGAACAGATACGCAGTATTTT. The variable domain in full, completed from reference TRBV19 and TRBJ2-3, reads DGGITQSPKYLFRKEGQNVTLSCEQNLNHDAMYWYRQDPGQGLRLIYYSQIVNDFQKGDIAEGYSVSREKKESFPLTVTSAQKNPTAFYLCASSIDLRGTDTQYFGPGTRLTVL.

The chain couples TRBV6-5 to TRBJ2-3; maybe TRBD2 (5 bases). This CDR3 has 14 residues. V gave up 3 bases and J gave up 6 bases, with 13 bases separating them. CDR1 MNHEY and CDR2 SVGAGI come from the germline V gene. CDR3 in DNA: TGTGCCAGCAGTTATCGCCTAGCCGTGGATACGCAGTATTTT. This codes for CASSYRLAVDTQYF.

The chain couples TRBV7-2 to TRBJ2-7; 7 nucleotides align to TRBD1. CDR1 is SGHTA, CDR2 FQGNSA, per germline. The CDR3 runs to 14 residues. V trimming: 5 bases; J trimming: 3 bases; junction bases outside the gene matches: 7. The chain's CDR3 is CASSAANRGYEQYF. For the CDR3, the DNA is TGTGCCAGCAGCGCAGCTAACAGGGGCTACGAGCAGTACTTC.

The CDR3 DNA is TGTGCCAGCAGCAAAGTGGGGGGGCTAGGTAATTCACCCCTCCACTTT. Protein: CASSKVGGLGNSPLHF. The V call is TRBV7-9, the J call TRBJ1-6, with a possible D match to TRBD1 (6 bases). From germline, CDR1 is SEHNR and CDR2 FQNEAQ (reference sequence). The length of the CDR3 is 16 residues. V was trimmed by 5 bases and J by 6 bases, leaving 17 bases between them.

V usage is TRBV9 and J usage is TRBJ2-3, with D uncertain. This CDR3 has 14 amino acids. Looked up from germline, CDR1 is SGDLS and CDR2 is YYNGEE. V lost 6 bases to trimming and J lost 1 base, with 12 bases between them. The CDR3 DNA follows: TGTGCCAGCACTCGTCAGCAGGGCACAGATACGCAGTATTTT. Its protein is CASTRQQGTDTQYF.

This clone was recorded only once. The chain joins TRBV6-1 to TRBJ2-5, with a tentative D call TRBD2 (5 bases). The CDR3 covers 15 residues. Germline CDR1 and CDR2: MNHNS and SASEGT. V lost 6 bases and J 5 bases, leaving 19 bases between the germline ends. The CDR3 spells CASSLSPDSTETQYF. CDR3 nucleotides: TGTGCCAGCAGCCTAAGCCCGGACTCGACGGAGACCCAGTACTTC.

The chain couples TRBV2 to TRBJ2-1; TRBD2 matches at 7 bases. The V gene's germline CDR1 is SNHLY and CDR2 FYNNEI. Germline trimming cut 11 bases from V and 0 bases from J; bases unmatched to any gene: 10. CDR3 length: 15 amino acids. CDR3: CAGRRGGGSYNEQFF. CDR3 bases: TGTGCCGGCCGTCGCGGGGGAGGCTCCTACAATGAGCAGTTCTTC.

The sample holds a few counts of this clone. The chain has TRBV10-3 and TRBJ2-3, with 13 bases identical to TRBD2. The CDR3 is 17 amino acids. Germline lookup yields CDR1 ENHRY and CDR2 SYGVKD. J lost 3 bases, V lost 3 bases, and 6 bases had no gene match. The CDR3 nucleotides are TGTGCCATCAGTGATGTGGGACTAGCGGGGAGAACAGATACGCAGTATTTT. This sequence encodes CAISDVGLAGRTDTQYF.

The CDR3 region has the DNA TGTGCCAGCAGCTTATTCCTCCCAACCGGCGGGGGCCTCTACGAGCAGTACTTC. It yields the protein CASSLFLPTGGGLYEQYF. This rearrangement joins TRBV11-2 to TRBJ2-7; TRBD2 might be the D (7 bases). Trimming shortened V by 2 bases and J by 3 bases, and 23 bases separated the two germline ends. The germline V gene has CDR1 SGHAT and CDR2 FQNNGV. There are 18 residues in the CDR3.

This clone came up a few times. This sequence joins TRBV5-1 and TRBJ2-5; 7 positions match TRBD2. CDR1 and CDR2 (germline): SGHRS, YFSETQ. Trimming at V came to 6 bases and at J to 3 bases, leaving 8 bases not matched to a gene. The CDR3 is made up of 14 amino acids. In DNA, the CDR3 is TGCGCCAGCACCCTCGGGGGGACCGAAGAGACCCAGTACTTC. Translated: CASTLGGTEETQYF. The complete variable domain, with remaining parts taken from reference TRBV5-1 and TRBJ2-5, reads KAGVTQTPRYLIKTRGQQVTLSCSPISGHRSVSWYQQTPGQGLQFLFEYFSETQRNKGNFPGRFSGRQFSNSRSEMNVSTLELGDSALYLCASTLGGTEETQYFGPGTRLLVL.

The V and J genes are TRBV9 and TRBJ2-1; 7 bases are shared with TRBD2. Looked up from germline, CDR1 is SGDLS and CDR2 is YYNGEE. The junction had 3 bases not matched to a gene; V was cut back by 0 bases and J by 9 bases. There are 13 residues in the CDR3. CDR3 sequence (DNA): TGTGCCAGCAGCGTAGGAGGGGAGGGTGAGCAGTTCTTC. This gives the protein CASSVGGEGEQFF.

This clone was detected a few times. The V gene is TRBV25-1, the J gene TRBJ2-5, with D maybe TRBD2 (5 bases). V was shortened by 1 base and J by 2 bases, with 11 bases between the two germline ends. In germline, CDR1 is MGHDK, CDR2 SYGVNS. The CDR3 is made up of 15 amino acids. The CDR3 DNA follows: TGTGCCAGCAGTGAATTTGGACTTCGGCAAGAGACCCAGTACTTC. Amino acids: CASSEFGLRQETQYF.

CDR3 loop: CASMGQYDQPQHF. The CDR3 DNA reads TGTGCCAGTATGGGCCAATATGATCAGCCCCAGCATTTT. V usage is TRBV19 and J usage is TRBJ1-5; D is uncertain. CDR1 LNHDA and CDR2 SQIVND come from the germline V gene (reference sequence). The CDR3 is 13 residues long. The V end lost 7 bases, the J end lost 5 bases, and 12 bases lay between the germline ends.

The V call is TRBV7-2, the J call TRBJ2-1, with 7 bases lining up with TRBD2. V was clipped by 3 bases and J by 4 bases; unmatched bases: 6. CDR3 length equals 15 residues. CDR1 SGHTA and CDR2 FQGNSA come from the germline V gene. CDR3 nucleotide sequence: TGTGCCAGCAGCTTTACGGCGGGGGTATACAATGAGCAGTTCTTC. This sequence encodes CASSFTAGVYNEQFF. Drawing the rest from reference TRBV7-2 and TRBJ2-1, the complete variable domain is GAGVSQSPSNKVTEKGKDVELRCDPISGHTALYWYRQSLGQGLEFLIYFQGNSAPDKSGLPSDRFSAERTGGSVSTLTIQRTQQEDSAVYLCASSFTAGVYNEQFFGPGTRLTVL.

This clone was detected only a few times. The CDR3 protein is CASSLNSAGGTDTQYF. In DNA form, the CDR3 reads TGTGCCAGCAGCCTCAACTCGGCGGGGGGCACAGATACGCAGTATTTT. V gene TRBV11-2 combines with J gene TRBJ2-3; TRBD2 matches at 7 bases. CDR3 length equals 16 residues. CDR1 is SGHAT, CDR2 FQNNGV, per germline. V was pared by 5 bases and J by 1 base, with 9 bases of the junction left unmatched.

The V and J genes are TRBV5-4 and TRBJ1-2; D is unresolved. The germline gives CDR1 SGHNT, CDR2 YYREEE (reference sequence). CDR3 length equals 16 residues. The V end was cut by 1 base, the J end by 3 bases, with 16 bases between. In DNA form, the CDR3 reads TGTGCCAGCAGCTTGCCACGACCGGAGGCGGACTATGGCTACACCTTC. This codes for CASSLPRPEADYGYTF.